These 24 T cell receptor beta chains originate from one sample sequenced in a study of T cell changes during pregnancy in multiple sclerosis. The data were produced by immunoSEQ multiplex PCR, yet TCRdb's version contains in-frame clones alone and is incomplete. This table holds some 76,000 clones, about nine tenths found once. Specimen: CD4+ T cells from peripheral blood mononuclear cells, collected after pregnancy. The receptors shown here come from a female donor with multiple sclerosis, enrolled in a pregnancy study.

The chain links TRBV27 to TRBJ1-1; D is unclear. The germline CDR1 and CDR2 sequences are MNHEY and SMNVEV (reference sequence). This CDR3 has 13 amino acids. Trimming removed 7 bases from V and 1 base from J, with 10 bases in between. The CDR3 DNA is TGTGCCAGCACCCTAGCGGGGAACACTGAAGCTTTCTTT. Translating it yields CASTLAGNTEAFF.

The V call is TRBV14, the J call TRBJ2-1, with TRBD2 matching over 11 bases. V dropped 4 bases and J dropped 3; count of bases not matched to a gene: 2. Germline V gives CDR1 SGHDN, CDR2 FVKESK. The CDR3 extends over 15 amino acids. CDR3 DNA sequence: TGTGCCAGCAGCCCGGGACTAGCGGTCTACAATGAGCAGTTCTTC. Translated, it gives CASSPGLAVYNEQFF. The whole variable domain, remainder taken from reference TRBV14 and TRBJ2-1, is EAGVTQFPSHSVIEKGQTVTLRCDPISGHDNLYWYRRVMGKEIKFLLHFVKESKQDESGMPNNRFLAERTGGTYSTLKVQPAELEDSGVYFCASSPGLAVYNEQFFGPGTRLTVL.

The rearrangement links TRBV7-8 to TRBJ2-1; TRBD2 matches at 9 bases. The CDR3 totals 18 residues. Losses at the gene ends were 0 bases for V and 8 bases for J; bases not matched to a gene: 14. CDR1 is SGHVS and CDR2 is FQNEAQ in the germline V gene. The CDR3 DNA reads as TGTGCCAGCAGCTTAGCCGGGCTAGCGGGACCCTTGGACGATGAGCAGTTCTTC. Translated, it gives CASSLAGLAGPLDDEQFF.

V usage is TRBV18 and J usage is TRBJ1-5; maybe TRBD1 (5 bases). Germline CDR1 KGHSH, CDR2 LQKENI. V was pared by 3 bases and J by 2 bases, with 11 bases between. The CDR3 sequence is 15 residues long. The CDR3 bases are TGTGCCAGCTCACCGGGGGGGATTGGCAATCAGCCCCAGCATTTT. It encodes CASSPGGIGNQPQHF.

This rearrangement joins TRBV29-1 to TRBJ2-5, with D possibly matching TRBD1 (6 bases). V was clipped by 5 bases and J by 2 bases, with 12 bases between them. CDR3 size: 13 residues. Per the germline V gene, CDR1 is SQVTM and CDR2 is ANQGSEA. The CDR3 loop is CSVIRQEQETQYF. In DNA, the CDR3 is TGCAGCGTTATTCGACAGGAGCAAGAGACCCAGTACTTC.

The chain has TRBV5-1 and TRBJ1-1, with D possibly matching TRBD1 (5 bases). Germline V gene data show CDR1 as SGHRS and CDR2 as YFSETQ. CDR3 size: 14 residues. Trimming took 5 bases from V and 1 from J, leaving 12 bases between them. CDR3 nucleotides: TGCGCCAGCAGGACGGGCAGGGCGAACACTGAAGCTTTCTTT. It encodes CASRTGRANTEAFF. Looking up the rest from reference TRBV5-1 and TRBJ1-1 gives the full variable domain: KAGVTQTPRYLIKTRGQQVTLSCSPISGHRSVSWYQQTPGQGLQFLFEYFSETQRNKGNFPGRFSGRQFSNSRSEMNVSTLELGDSALYLCASRTGRANTEAFFGQGTRLTVV.

The chain joins TRBV6-1 to TRBJ1-1, with 9 bases lining up with TRBD1. CDR3 length: 15 residues. Germline CDR1 reads MNHNS; CDR2 reads SASEGT. With 2 bases clipped from V and 2 bases from J, the junction kept 3 bases outside the gene matches. The CDR3 coding sequence is TGTGCCAGCAGTGAAACAGGGGGCCCTAACACTGAAGCTTTCTTT. It yields the protein CASSETGGPNTEAFF.

The chain carries TRBV19 and TRBJ2-1, with 8 bases matching TRBD1. The germline V gene has CDR1 LNHDA and CDR2 SQIVND (reference sequence). The CDR3 length is 14 residues. Germline trimming cut 10 bases from V and 2 bases from J; bases unmatched to any gene: 7. The CDR3 is CATRTGWTYNEQFF. CDR3 DNA sequence: TGTGCCACCAGGACAGGGTGGACCTACAATGAGCAGTTCTTC.

This chain connects TRBV6-1 to TRBJ2-7, with D maybe TRBD1 (5 bases). CDR1 is MNHNS, CDR2 SASEGT, per germline. The CDR3 has 11 amino acids. In nucleotides, the CDR3 is TGTGCGGGTAAGGGGCGCTACGAGCAGTACTTC. This gives the protein CAGKGRYEQYF.

The chain has TRBV7-3 and TRBJ2-7; the match to TRBD1 covers 11 bases. The CDR3 runs to 14 residues. Trimming cost V 4 bases and J 12 bases; bases outside gene matches: 11. Germline-derived CDR1 and CDR2 are SGHTA and FQGTGA. CDR3 nucleotide sequence: TGTGCCAGCAGCTCAACCGGGACAGGGGGTGGACTGTACTTC. Translation gives CASSSTGTGGGLYF.

J is TRBJ2-1 and V is TRBV28; 14 bases match TRBD2. Germline V gene sequence: CDR1 MDHEN, CDR2 SYDVKM. CDR3 length: 19 residues. J lost 4 bases, V lost 5 bases, and 13 bases had no gene match. The chain's CDR3 is CASSVPGLAGEVGYNEQFF. The CDR3 region has the DNA TGTGCCAGCAGTGTCCCGGGACTAGCGGGAGAAGTGGGGTACAATGAGCAGTTCTTC.

This sequence joins TRBV5-1 and TRBJ1-1; 8 bases are a match to TRBD1. This CDR3 region has 13 residues. The V and J ends lost 5 bases and 4 bases, in that order; junction bases with no gene match: 4. The germline V gene encodes CDR1 SGHRS and CDR2 YFSETQ. The CDR3 loop reads CASRGQGSTEAFF. In DNA, the CDR3 is TGCGCCAGCAGAGGACAGGGCTCCACTGAAGCTTTCTTT.

The genes are TRBV15 and TRBJ2-1, with D possibly matching TRBD1 (8 bases). The CDR3 is made up of 14 amino acids. From germline, CDR1 is LNHNV and CDR2 YYDKDF (reference sequence). V shed 5 bases and J shed 6 bases, with 14 bases lying between them. The CDR3 sequence: CATSGYRGGNEQFF. DNA of the CDR3: TGTGCCACCAGCGGGTACAGGGGGGGCAATGAGCAGTTCTTC.

The V gene is TRBV5-1, the J gene TRBJ2-1, with D possibly being TRBD1 (6 bases). CDR3 length: 15 amino acids. Germline V gene sequence: CDR1 SGHRS, CDR2 YFSETQ. The germline V and J ends were trimmed by 0 bases and 3 bases, with 10 bases remaining between them. Here the CDR3 reads CASSLGGTLYNEQFF. CDR3 nucleotides: TGCGCCAGCAGCTTGGGTGGGACACTCTACAATGAGCAGTTCTTC.

This chain links TRBV20-1 with TRBJ2-2; the D gene is possibly TRBD2 (6 bases). Germline V CDR1 and CDR2: DFQATT, SNEGSKA (reference sequence). The CDR3 extends over 11 amino acids. Trimming left V 6 bases short and J 6 bases short, with 8 bases between. The CDR3 is CSAQRAGELFF. The CDR3 coding sequence is TGCAGTGCCCAGCGGGCCGGGGAGCTGTTTTTT.

This rearrangement joins TRBV5-1 to TRBJ1-1; D remains ambiguous. This CDR3 contains 14 residues. Germline CDR1 SGHRS, CDR2 YFSETQ. Deletions cut 0 bases from V and 5 bases from J, with 11 bases between. The CDR3 loop is CASSLGPHNTEAFF. CDR3 in DNA: TGCGCCAGCAGCTTGGGGCCCCATAATACTGAAGCTTTCTTT.

The chain uses TRBV5-1 and TRBJ2-2; D is uncertain. V was clipped by 0 bases and J by 1 base, with 4 bases between them. CDR1 SGHRS and CDR2 YFSETQ come from the germline V gene. The CDR3 extends over 14 amino acids. The CDR3 DNA reads as TGCGCCAGCAGCTTGGCGGTGAACACCGGGGAGCTGTTTTTT. Translating gives CASSLAVNTGELFF.

This clone was seen a single time. V gene TRBV5-1 combines with J gene TRBJ2-2, with no clear D. This CDR3 is 14 amino acids long. Germline CDR1 SGHRS, CDR2 YFSETQ. The V and J ends lost 4 bases and 5 bases respectively, with 12 bases between them. CDR3 sequence reads: CASSRNSKTGELFF. CDR3 DNA sequence: TGCGCCAGCAGCCGCAATAGTAAGACCGGGGAGCTGTTTTTT.

The J gene is TRBJ2-7, the V gene TRBV6-1; TRBD2 matches 11 bases. The CDR3 covers 14 residues. The germline CDR1 and CDR2 sequences are MNHNS and SASEGT. The ends lost 6 bases at V and 1 base at J; junction bases unmatched: 2. In nucleotides, the CDR3 is TGTGCCAGCAGGTCTAGCGGGGGGTCCTACGAGCAGTACTTC. This encodes CASRSSGGSYEQYF.

The chain uses TRBV5-1 and TRBJ2-7, with 10 bases identical to TRBD2. Germline loops: CDR1 SGHRS, CDR2 YFSETQ. CDR3 length: 17 residues. V was pared by 4 bases and J by 1 base, with 11 bases of the junction left unmatched. In DNA form, the CDR3 reads TGCGCCAGCAGCCATGCCCCAACTAGCGGGAAATCCTACGAGCAGTACTTC. Its protein product is CASSHAPTSGKSYEQYF.

The CDR3 DNA is TGTGCCAGCAGTGAGTTCAGGACTGGCTACAATGAGCAGTTCTTC. Amino acids: CASSEFRTGYNEQFF. The chain uses TRBV25-1 and TRBJ2-1; the D gene is possibly TRBD2 (5 bases). V lost 3 bases and J lost 3, with 12 bases in between. This CDR3 region has 15 residues. Germline CDR1 and CDR2: MGHDK and SYGVNS.

The CDR3 loop reads CASSIRGGANTGELFF. CDR3 DNA: TGTGCCAGTAGTATAAGGGGCGGGGCGAACACCGGGGAGCTGTTTTTT. The rearrangement joins TRBV19 to TRBJ2-2; a weak D match, TRBD2 (6 bases). This CDR3 has 16 amino acids. Trimming left V 2 bases short and J 0 bases short, with 10 bases between. CDR1 and CDR2 from the germline V gene are LNHDA and SQIVND (reference sequence).

V is TRBV19 and J is TRBJ1-5; 7 bases are a match to TRBD1. Germline V CDR1 and CDR2: LNHDA, SQIVND (reference sequence). The CDR3 consists of 17 residues. V lost 3 bases to trimming and J lost 1 base; unmatched junction nucleotides: 9. This CDR3 reads CASSIRVGGKSNQPQHF. CDR3 nucleotide sequence: TGTGCCAGTAGTATTAGGGTAGGGGGCAAGAGCAATCAGCCCCAGCATTTT.

J is TRBJ1-1 and V is TRBV15, with D possibly being TRBD1 (6 bases). The CDR3 consists of 13 residues. The V end was cut by 3 bases, the J end by 11 bases, with 16 bases between. Looked up from germline, CDR1 is LNHNV and CDR2 is YYDKDF (reference sequence). CDR3 sequence: CATSRDSAVGAFF. Written as DNA, the CDR3 is TGTGCCACCAGCAGGGACAGCGCGGTTGGCGCTTTCTTT.